The 29 T cell receptor beta chains listed next were all sequenced from one sample in a study of cytotoxic CD8 clonotypes in ibrutinib-treated CLL. Assay: immunoSEQ multiplex PCR; the TCRdb copy retains only in-frame clones and omits some. The table shows roughly 15,000 clones, with around 81% occurring only once. Source: PBMCs, taken before ibrutinib treatment. These TCRs come from a human donor with chronic lymphocytic leukemia.

The gene calls are TRBV9 and TRBJ2-1; 10 nucleotides agree with TRBD1. The germline V gene has CDR1 SGDLS and CDR2 YYNGEE. V shed 3 bases and J 9 bases; nucleotides not matched to a gene: 12. The CDR3 runs 16 residues. CDR3: CASSGGGTGATGEQFF. Written as DNA, the CDR3 is TGTGCCAGCAGCGGGGGCGGGACAGGGGCCACAGGTGAGCAGTTCTTC.

The chain combines TRBV28 with TRBJ2-2, with 7 bases that match TRBD1. The CDR3 is 12 residues long. Germline V lookup: CDR1 MDHEN, CDR2 SYDVKM. V was clipped by 9 bases and J by 4 bases; unmatched bases: 2. CDR3 in amino acids: CARQGTTGELFF. In DNA, the CDR3 is TGTGCCAGACAGGGGACCACCGGGGAGCTGTTTTTT. Complete variable domain (other parts from reference TRBV28 and TRBJ2-2): DVKVTQSSRYLVKRTGEKVFLECVQDMDHENMFWYRQDPGLGLRLIYFSYDVKMKEKGDIPEGYSVSREKKERFSLILESASTNQTSMYLCARQGTTGELFFGEGSRLTVL.

This clone has only one observation. The gene calls are TRBV9 and TRBJ2-6; 8 nucleotides agree with TRBD2. Germline CDR1 and CDR2: SGDLS and YYNGEE. CDR3 length equals 19 residues. With 0 bases clipped from V and 1 base from J, the junction kept 9 bases outside the gene matches. The CDR3 spells CASSVEGAGVDSGANVLTF. The CDR3 DNA reads TGTGCCAGCAGCGTAGAGGGAGCGGGAGTGGATTCTGGGGCCAACGTCCTGACTTTC.

The chain has TRBV11-2 and TRBJ2-7; D may be TRBD1 (5 bases). This CDR3 has 15 residues. The V end was cut by 2 bases, the J end by 3 bases, with 14 bases between. CDR1 is SGHAT and CDR2 is FQNNGV in the germline V gene. The CDR3 spells CASSLNPGSLYEQYF. DNA of the CDR3: TGTGCCAGCAGCTTAAACCCAGGGTCACTCTACGAGCAGTACTTC.

This rearrangement joins TRBV9 to TRBJ2-1; D unresolved. The CDR3 covers 13 residues. From germline, CDR1 is SGDLS and CDR2 YYNGEE. The germline V and J ends were trimmed by 4 bases and 7 bases, with 12 bases remaining between them. For the CDR3, the DNA is TGTGCCAGCAGCCCTCCGCTAGGGAATGAGCAGTTCTTC. Its translation: CASSPPLGNEQFF.

This chain connects TRBV6-5 to TRBJ2-5, with 9 nucleotides matching TRBD1. This CDR3 is 11 amino acids long. The germline V gene encodes CDR1 MNHEY and CDR2 SVGAGI. With 10 bases clipped from V and 5 bases from J, the junction kept 2 bases outside the gene matches. CDR3 in amino acids: CATGTGETQYF. DNA of the CDR3: TGTGCCACCGGGACAGGGGAGACCCAGTACTTC.

This chain uses TRBV28 with TRBJ1-1, with a weak D call TRBD1 (6 bases). Germline-derived CDR1 and CDR2 are MDHEN and SYDVKM. Deletions cut 3 bases from V and 6 bases from J, with 17 bases between. The CDR3 length is 15 residues. The chain's CDR3 is CASSFGRRGAPEAFF. CDR3 coding DNA: TGTGCCAGCAGTTTTGGACGCAGGGGAGCCCCTGAAGCTTTCTTT.

J is TRBJ2-7 and V is TRBV7-2; D uncertain. Germline V gives CDR1 SGHTA, CDR2 FQGNSA. The CDR3 is 13 amino acids. Trimming cost V 4 bases and J 3 bases, with 10 bases left between them. The CDR3 sequence is CASSSRVLYEQYF. CDR3 DNA sequence: TGTGCCAGCAGCTCCCGGGTCCTCTACGAGCAGTACTTC.

V usage is TRBV5-6 and J usage is TRBJ1-3; 8 nucleotides align to TRBD1. Trimming cost V 5 bases and J 3 bases; bases outside gene matches: 4. The CDR3 consists of 14 residues. The germline V gene has CDR1 SGHDT and CDR2 YYEEEE. The CDR3 nucleotides read TGTGCCAGCAGTAAGGGACAGGTTGGAAACACCATATATTTT. As protein: CASSKGQVGNTIYF.

The CDR3 spells CASSPRNTGELFF. The CDR3 DNA is TGTGCCAGCAGTCCCCGTAACACCGGGGAGCTGTTTTTT. The chain recombines TRBV27 with TRBJ2-2; D is unresolved. Germline CDR1 reads MNHEY; CDR2 reads SMNVEV (reference sequence). Trimming took off 5 bases at V and 2 bases at J, with 6 bases between the two ends. The CDR3 length is 13 residues.

The rearrangement uses TRBV15 and TRBJ1-1, with D perhaps TRBD1 (6 bases). The CDR3 sequence is 16 residues long. Germline lookup yields CDR1 LNHNV and CDR2 YYDKDF (reference sequence). V lost 8 bases to trimming and J lost 0 bases, with 19 bases between them. The CDR3 region is CATVMGGGTMNTEAFF. The CDR3 region has the DNA TGTGCCACCGTGATGGGGGGCGGAACCATGAACACTGAAGCTTTCTTT.

This clone was seen a few times. CDR3 DNA: TGTGCCTGGAGGCCCCGACTAGCGGGAGGAACAAACAATGAGCAGTTCTTC. Protein: CAWRPRLAGGTNNEQFF. J is TRBJ2-1 and V is TRBV30; 13 bases line up with TRBD2. CDR3 size: 17 residues. V was clipped by 3 bases and J by 5 bases; unmatched bases: 10. Germline CDR1 GTSNPN, CDR2 SVGIG (reference sequence).

V is TRBV5-4 and J is TRBJ2-7; D not resolved. This CDR3 has 11 residues. Germline assignment: CDR1 SGHNT and CDR2 YYREEE (reference sequence). The V end lost 4 bases, the J end lost 6 bases, and 8 bases lay between the germline ends. The CDR3 DNA reads TGTGCCAGCAGCCTTCTCGGCGAGCAGTACTTC. It translates to CASSLLGEQYF.

V gene TRBV29-1 combines with J gene TRBJ2-2, with D possibly TRBD1 on 6 matching bases. The germline V gene encodes CDR1 SQVTM and CDR2 ANQGSEA. CDR3 length: 13 residues. Trimming took off 7 bases at V and 5 bases at J, with 14 bases between the two ends. CDR3 region: CSAKGQMTGELFF. CDR3 sequence (DNA): TGCAGCGCCAAAGGACAGATGACCGGGGAGCTGTTTTTT.

V usage is TRBV19 and J usage is TRBJ2-7; D gene uncertain. CDR3 length: 13 amino acids. Germline loops: CDR1 LNHDA, CDR2 SQIVND (reference sequence). V was shortened by 5 bases and J by 0 bases, with 8 bases between the two germline ends. The CDR3 nucleotides read TGTGCCAGTAGTGGGTCTAGCTCCTACGAGCAGTACTTC. Residues: CASSGSSSYEQYF.

Comment on this clone: An end of the junction does not agree with germline; a read error may underlie this. The chain employs TRBV5-6 and TRBJ2-1; weak D call: TRBD1 (5 bases). This CDR3 is 11 amino acids long. Germline CDR1 is SGHDT and CDR2 is YYEEEE. CDR3 amino acids: CASSLGQLSVF. As DNA, the CDR3 is TGTGCCAGCAGCTTGGGACAGTTGTCGGTCTTC.

The gene calls are TRBV28 and TRBJ2-1; perhaps D is TRBD1 or TRBD2 (5 bases each). CDR3 length equals 13 residues. Deletions cut 8 bases from V and 7 bases from J, with 15 bases between. Germline CDR1 is MDHEN and CDR2 is SYDVKM. CDR3 sequence (DNA): TGTGCCAGCGCCCGGGACCCATCAAATGAGCAGTTCTTC. This sequence encodes CASARDPSNEQFF. Supplemented by reference TRBV28 and TRBJ2-1, the full variable domain reads DVKVTQSSRYLVKRTGEKVFLECVQDMDHENMFWYRQDPGLGLRLIYFSYDVKMKEKGDIPEGYSVSREKKERFSLILESASTNQTSMYLCASARDPSNEQFFGPGTRLTVL.

This chain joins TRBV28 and TRBJ2-5, with 11 bases identical to TRBD2. Trimming removed 3 bases from V and 5 bases from J; junction bases left unmatched: 8. There are 16 residues in the CDR3. Per germline, CDR1 MDHEN and CDR2 SYDVKM. In nucleotides, the CDR3 is TGTGCCAGCAGTTTGGGGACGACTAGCGGGATGGAGACCCAGTACTTC. It specifies CASSLGTTSGMETQYF.

This chain joins TRBV27 and TRBJ1-2, with D possibly matching TRBD1 (5 bases). Germline values: CDR1 MNHEY, CDR2 SMNVEV (reference sequence). This CDR3 has 16 amino acids. The V end lost 5 bases, the J end lost 3 bases, and 19 bases lay between the germline ends. This CDR3 reads CASSAVSQGNHYGYTF. The CDR3 DNA reads TGTGCCAGCAGTGCCGTCTCGCAGGGTAATCACTATGGCTACACCTTC.

This sequence joins TRBV19 and TRBJ2-5, with a tentative D call TRBD1 (6 bases). The germline V and J ends were trimmed by 7 bases and 5 bases, with 14 bases remaining between them. Germline values: CDR1 LNHDA, CDR2 SQIVND (reference sequence). The CDR3 runs 13 residues. The CDR3 DNA follows: TGTGCCAGTAAATCGACAGGTGCGGAGACCCAGTACTTC. Its translation: CASKSTGAETQYF.

V gene TRBV28 combines with J gene TRBJ2-7; D gene ambiguous. The CDR3 runs 11 residues. V was shortened by 6 bases and J by 2 bases, with 5 bases between the two germline ends. Germline V CDR1 and CDR2: MDHEN, SYDVKM. In DNA form, the CDR3 reads TGTGCCAGCAGCAACACCTACGAGCAGTACTTC. It translates to CASSNTYEQYF.

The chain has TRBV7-2 and TRBJ2-3, with 8 bases that match TRBD2. J lost 3 bases, V lost 2 bases, and 4 bases had no gene match. CDR1 and CDR2 (germline): SGHTA, FQGNSA. CDR3 size: 15 residues. DNA for the CDR3: TGTGCCAGCAGCTTAAAAGCGGGAGTTACAGATACGCAGTATTTT. Its protein product is CASSLKAGVTDTQYF.

The chain uses TRBV6-5 and TRBJ2-7, with D possibly matching TRBD2 (6 bases). CDR3 length: 13 residues. The germline CDR1 and CDR2 sequences are MNHEY and SVGAGI. Trimming removed 5 bases from V and 4 bases from J, with 12 bases in between. The CDR3 nucleotides are TGTGCCAGCAGTCGACCCGGGGGTTACGAGCAGTACTTC. Translation gives CASSRPGGYEQYF.

V is TRBV6-4 and J is TRBJ2-1; D is ambiguous. The V end was cut by 3 bases, the J end by 5 bases, with 8 bases between. This CDR3 comprises 13 residues. Germline CDR1 MRHNA, CDR2 SNTAGT. CDR3 coding DNA: TGTGCCAGCAGTGATACCTTGGACAATGAGCAGTTCTTC. Translation gives CASSDTLDNEQFF.

V and J are TRBV28 and TRBJ2-3, with D perhaps TRBD1 (6 bases). Germline assignment: CDR1 MDHEN and CDR2 SYDVKM. The CDR3 totals 15 residues. With 5 bases removed from V and 1 base from J, the gap between germline ends came to 13 bases. The CDR3 coding sequence is TGTGCCAGCAGTCTCTGGGGGCGGGGCACAGATACGCAGTATTTT. This gives the protein CASSLWGRGTDTQYF. Full variable domain (rest looked up from reference TRBV28 and TRBJ2-3): DVKVTQSSRYLVKRTGEKVFLECVQDMDHENMFWYRQDPGLGLRLIYFSYDVKMKEKGDIPEGYSVSREKKERFSLILESASTNQTSMYLCASSLWGRGTDTQYFGPGTRLTVL.

The chain has TRBV28 and TRBJ2-1; unclear D gene. Trimming left V 7 bases short and J 0 bases short, with 10 bases between. Per germline, CDR1 MDHEN and CDR2 SYDVKM. The CDR3 is 14 amino acids. DNA of the CDR3: TGTGCCAGCAAGGCCCCGTCCTCCTACAATGAGCAGTTCTTC. This encodes CASKAPSSYNEQFF. The variable domain in full, with the rest retrieved from reference TRBV28 and TRBJ2-1, is DVKVTQSSRYLVKRTGEKVFLECVQDMDHENMFWYRQDPGLGLRLIYFSYDVKMKEKGDIPEGYSVSREKKERFSLILESASTNQTSMYLCASKAPSSYNEQFFGPGTRLTVL.

The chain combines TRBV6-5 with TRBJ2-5; 11 bases agree with TRBD2. V shed 11 bases, J shed 11 bases, and the junction held 7 bases outside the gene matches. The CDR3 is made up of 11 amino acids. Germline values: CDR1 MNHEY, CDR2 SVGAGI. CDR3 loop: CAVTSGRRQYF. The CDR3 DNA reads TGTGCCGTTACTAGCGGGAGACGGCAGTACTTC.

The genes are TRBV4-3 and TRBJ2-2; weak D call: TRBD2 (7 bases). The V and J ends lost 4 bases and 6 bases respectively, with 18 bases between them. This CDR3 contains 16 residues. Germline CDR1 LGHNA, CDR2 YSLEER. The CDR3 region has the DNA TGCGCCAGCAGCCCTAGTCCGGGGGGCGCCGCCGGGGAGCTGTTTTTT. It is translated as CASSPSPGGAAGELFF.

The chain recombines TRBV7-6 with TRBJ2-3; 7 nucleotides match TRBD2. Trimming at V came to 4 bases and at J to 0 bases, leaving 4 bases not matched to a gene. Germline CDR1 and CDR2: SGHVS and FNYEAQ. This CDR3 is 15 amino acids long. CDR3 loop: CASSWEGASTDTQYF. In nucleotides, the CDR3 is TGTGCCAGCAGCTGGGAGGGTGCTAGCACAGATACGCAGTATTTT.